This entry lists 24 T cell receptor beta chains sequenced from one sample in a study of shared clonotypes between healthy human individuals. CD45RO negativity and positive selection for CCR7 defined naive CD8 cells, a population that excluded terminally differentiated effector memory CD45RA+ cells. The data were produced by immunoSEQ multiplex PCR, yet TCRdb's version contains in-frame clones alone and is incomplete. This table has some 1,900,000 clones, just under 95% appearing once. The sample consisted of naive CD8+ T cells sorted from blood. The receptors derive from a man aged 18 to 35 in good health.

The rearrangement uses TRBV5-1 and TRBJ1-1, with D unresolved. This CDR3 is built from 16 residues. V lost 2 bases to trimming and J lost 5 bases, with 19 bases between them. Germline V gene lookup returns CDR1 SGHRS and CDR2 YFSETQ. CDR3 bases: TGCGCCAGCAGCTTTGGCAGGCCAAGAGAAGAGACTGAAGCTTTCTTT. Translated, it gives CASSFGRPREETEAFF.

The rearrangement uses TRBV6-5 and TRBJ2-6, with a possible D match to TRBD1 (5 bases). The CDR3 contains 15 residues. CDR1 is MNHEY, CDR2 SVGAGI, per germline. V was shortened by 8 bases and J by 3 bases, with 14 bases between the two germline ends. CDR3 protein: CASSQGFGGANVLTF. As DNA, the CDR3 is TGTGCCAGCTCCCAGGGATTTGGTGGGGCCAACGTCCTGACTTTC.

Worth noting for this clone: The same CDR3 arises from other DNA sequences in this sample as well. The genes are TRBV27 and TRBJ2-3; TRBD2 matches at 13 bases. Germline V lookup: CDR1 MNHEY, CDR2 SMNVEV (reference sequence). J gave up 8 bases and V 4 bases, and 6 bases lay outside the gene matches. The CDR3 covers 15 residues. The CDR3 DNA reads TGTGCCAGCAGTTCCGGGACTAGCGGGGTTGGTACGCAGTATTTT. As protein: CASSSGTSGVGTQYF.

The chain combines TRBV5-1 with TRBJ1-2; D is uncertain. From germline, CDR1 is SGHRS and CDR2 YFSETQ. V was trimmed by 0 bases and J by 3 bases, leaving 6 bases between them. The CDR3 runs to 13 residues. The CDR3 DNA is TGCGCCAGCAGCTTGGAGGATCACTATGGCTACACCTTC. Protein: CASSLEDHYGYTF.

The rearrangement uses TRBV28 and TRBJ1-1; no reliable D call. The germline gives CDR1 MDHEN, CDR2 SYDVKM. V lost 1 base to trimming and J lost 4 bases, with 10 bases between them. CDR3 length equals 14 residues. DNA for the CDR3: TGTGCCAGCAGTTTATTTCAGTTGGGCACTGAAGCTTTCTTT. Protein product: CASSLFQLGTEAFF.

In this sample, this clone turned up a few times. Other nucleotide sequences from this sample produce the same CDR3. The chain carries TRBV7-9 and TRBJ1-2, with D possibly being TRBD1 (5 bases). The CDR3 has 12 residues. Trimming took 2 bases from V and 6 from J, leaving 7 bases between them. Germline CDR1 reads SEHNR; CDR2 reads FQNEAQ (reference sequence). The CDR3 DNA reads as TGTGCCAGCAGCTTAATGGGGGATGGCTACACCTTC. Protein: CASSLMGDGYTF.

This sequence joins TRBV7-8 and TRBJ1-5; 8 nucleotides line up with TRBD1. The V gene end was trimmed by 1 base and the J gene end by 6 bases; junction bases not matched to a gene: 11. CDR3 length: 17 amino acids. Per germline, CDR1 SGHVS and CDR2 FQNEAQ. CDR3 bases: TGTGCCAGCAGCTTAGAGGGGGACAGGAGACATGGTCAGCCCCAGCATTTT. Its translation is CASSLEGDRRHGQPQHF.

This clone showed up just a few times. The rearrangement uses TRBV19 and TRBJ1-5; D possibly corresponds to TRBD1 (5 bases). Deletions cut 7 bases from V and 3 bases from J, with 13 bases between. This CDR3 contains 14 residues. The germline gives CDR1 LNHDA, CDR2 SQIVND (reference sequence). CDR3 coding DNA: TGTGCCAGTACCCCAGGGTTTTCCAATCAGCCCCAGCATTTT. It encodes CASTPGFSNQPQHF. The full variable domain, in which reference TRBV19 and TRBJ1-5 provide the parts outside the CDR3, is DGGITQSPKYLFRKEGQNVTLSCEQNLNHDAMYWYRQDPGQGLRLIYYSQIVNDFQKGDIAEGYSVSREKKESFPLTVTSAQKNPTAFYLCASTPGFSNQPQHFGDGTRLSIL.

The CDR3 DNA reads TGTGCCAGCAGCTCCGACAGGGGAAGGGGCTACACCTTC. Amino acid sequence: CASSSDRGRGYTF. The genes are TRBV27 and TRBJ1-2; 8 nucleotides match TRBD1. Germline lookup yields CDR1 MNHEY and CDR2 SMNVEV (reference sequence). Trimming cost V 6 bases and J 8 bases; bases outside gene matches: 8. CDR3 length: 13 residues.

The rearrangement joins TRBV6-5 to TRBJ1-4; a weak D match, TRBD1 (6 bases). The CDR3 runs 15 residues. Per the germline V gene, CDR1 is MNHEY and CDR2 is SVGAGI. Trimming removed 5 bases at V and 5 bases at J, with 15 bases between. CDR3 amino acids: CASSTGTYLNEKLFF. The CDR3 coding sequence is TGTGCCAGCAGTACAGGGACTTACTTAAATGAAAAACTGTTTTTT.

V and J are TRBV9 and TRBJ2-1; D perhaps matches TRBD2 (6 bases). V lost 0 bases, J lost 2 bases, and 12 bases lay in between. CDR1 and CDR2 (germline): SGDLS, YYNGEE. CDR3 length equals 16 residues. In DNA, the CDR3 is TGTGCCAGCAGCGTAGACCAGCGGGCCCCCTACAATGAGCAGTTCTTC. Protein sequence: CASSVDQRAPYNEQFF. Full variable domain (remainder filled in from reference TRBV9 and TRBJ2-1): DSGVTQTPKHLITATGQRVTLRCSPRSGDLSVYWYQQSLDQGLQFLIQYYNGEERAKGNILERFSAQQFPDLHSELNLSSLELGDSALYFCASSVDQRAPYNEQFFGPGTRLTVL.

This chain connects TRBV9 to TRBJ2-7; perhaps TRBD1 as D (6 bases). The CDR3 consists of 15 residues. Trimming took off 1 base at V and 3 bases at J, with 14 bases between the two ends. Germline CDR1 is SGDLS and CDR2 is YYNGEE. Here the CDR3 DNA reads TGTGCCAGCAGCGTACACAGGGATGGGGTCTACGAGCAGTACTTC. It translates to CASSVHRDGVYEQYF.

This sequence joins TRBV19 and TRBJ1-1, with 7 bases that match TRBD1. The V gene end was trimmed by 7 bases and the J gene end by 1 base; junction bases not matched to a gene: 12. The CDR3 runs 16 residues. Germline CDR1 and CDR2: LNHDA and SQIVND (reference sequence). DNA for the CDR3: TGTGCCAGTACCAGACGACAGGGAAGTTGGAACACTGAAGCTTTCTTT. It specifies CASTRRQGSWNTEAFF.

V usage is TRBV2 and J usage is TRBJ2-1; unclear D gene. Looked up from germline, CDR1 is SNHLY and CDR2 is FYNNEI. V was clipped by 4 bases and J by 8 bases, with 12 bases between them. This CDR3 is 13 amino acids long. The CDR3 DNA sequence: TGTGCCAGCAGTGTCGAGGTGTGGGATGAGCAGTTCTTC. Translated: CASSVEVWDEQFF.

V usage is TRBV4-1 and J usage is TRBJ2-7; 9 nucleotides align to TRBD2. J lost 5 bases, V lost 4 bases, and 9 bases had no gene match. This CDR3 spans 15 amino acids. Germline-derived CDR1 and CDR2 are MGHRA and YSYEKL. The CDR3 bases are TGCGCCAGCAGCCCGACGACTGGCGGGGGGGACGAGCAGTACTTC. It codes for CASSPTTGGGDEQYF.

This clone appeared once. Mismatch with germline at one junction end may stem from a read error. The CDR3 is CASSLASKDEQYF. The CDR3 DNA is TGTGCCAGCAGCCTAGCGTCGAAAGACGAGCAGTACTTC. The chain recombines TRBV7-9 with TRBJ2-7; a possible D gene is TRBD2 (6 bases). CDR3 size: 13 residues. CDR1 is SEHNR and CDR2 is FQNEAQ in the germline V gene (reference sequence).

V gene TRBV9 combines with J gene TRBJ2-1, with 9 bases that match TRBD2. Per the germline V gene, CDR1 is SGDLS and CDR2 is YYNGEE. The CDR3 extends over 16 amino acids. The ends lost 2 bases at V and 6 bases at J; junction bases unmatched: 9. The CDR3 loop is CASSVPPAGGPNEQFF. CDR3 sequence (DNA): TGTGCCAGCAGCGTCCCCCCTGCGGGAGGGCCCAATGAGCAGTTCTTC.

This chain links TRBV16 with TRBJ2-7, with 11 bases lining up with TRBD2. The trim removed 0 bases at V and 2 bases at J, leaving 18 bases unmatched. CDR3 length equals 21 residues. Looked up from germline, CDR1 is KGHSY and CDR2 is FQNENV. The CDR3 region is CASSQSYRSASGGFPAYEQYF. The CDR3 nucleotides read TGTGCCAGCAGCCAATCTTACAGGAGCGCTAGCGGGGGGTTCCCGGCCTACGAGCAGTACTTC.

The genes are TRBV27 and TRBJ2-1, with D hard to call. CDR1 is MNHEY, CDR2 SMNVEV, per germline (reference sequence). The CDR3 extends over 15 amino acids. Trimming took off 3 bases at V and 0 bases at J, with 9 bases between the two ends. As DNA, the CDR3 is TGTGCCAGCAGTTTGACGGATTTCTCCTACAATGAGCAGTTCTTC. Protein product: CASSLTDFSYNEQFF.

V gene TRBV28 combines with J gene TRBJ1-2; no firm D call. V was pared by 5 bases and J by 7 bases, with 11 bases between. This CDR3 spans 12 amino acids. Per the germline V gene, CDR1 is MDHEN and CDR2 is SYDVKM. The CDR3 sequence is CASSGGYVGYTF. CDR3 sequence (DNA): TGTGCCAGCAGTGGTGGTTATGTTGGCTACACCTTC.

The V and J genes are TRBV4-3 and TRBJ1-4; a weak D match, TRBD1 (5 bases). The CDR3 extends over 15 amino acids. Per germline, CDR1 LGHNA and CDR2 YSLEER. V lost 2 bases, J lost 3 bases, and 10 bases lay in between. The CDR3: CASSQLDSPNEKLFF. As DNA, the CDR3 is TGCGCCAGCAGCCAACTTGACAGTCCTAATGAAAAACTGTTTTTT.

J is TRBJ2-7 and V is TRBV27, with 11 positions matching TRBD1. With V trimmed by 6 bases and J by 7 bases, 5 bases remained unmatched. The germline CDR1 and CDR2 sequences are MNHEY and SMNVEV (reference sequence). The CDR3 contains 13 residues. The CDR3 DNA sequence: TGTGCCAGCAGGGCGGACAGGGGGCGGGAGCAGTACTTC. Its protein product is CASRADRGREQYF.

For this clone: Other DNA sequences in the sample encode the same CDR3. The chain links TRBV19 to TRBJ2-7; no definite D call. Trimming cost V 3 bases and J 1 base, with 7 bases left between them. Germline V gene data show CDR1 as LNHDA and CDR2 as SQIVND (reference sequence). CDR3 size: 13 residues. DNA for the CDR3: TGTGCCAGTAGTATCGACCTTTCCTACGAGCAGTACTTC. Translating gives CASSIDLSYEQYF.

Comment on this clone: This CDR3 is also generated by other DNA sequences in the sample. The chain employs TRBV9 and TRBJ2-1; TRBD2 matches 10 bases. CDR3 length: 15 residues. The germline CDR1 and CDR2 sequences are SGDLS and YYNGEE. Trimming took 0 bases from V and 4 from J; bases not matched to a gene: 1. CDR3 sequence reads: CASSVDSGGYNEQFF. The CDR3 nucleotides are TGTGCCAGCAGCGTAGATAGCGGGGGGTACAATGAGCAGTTCTTC.